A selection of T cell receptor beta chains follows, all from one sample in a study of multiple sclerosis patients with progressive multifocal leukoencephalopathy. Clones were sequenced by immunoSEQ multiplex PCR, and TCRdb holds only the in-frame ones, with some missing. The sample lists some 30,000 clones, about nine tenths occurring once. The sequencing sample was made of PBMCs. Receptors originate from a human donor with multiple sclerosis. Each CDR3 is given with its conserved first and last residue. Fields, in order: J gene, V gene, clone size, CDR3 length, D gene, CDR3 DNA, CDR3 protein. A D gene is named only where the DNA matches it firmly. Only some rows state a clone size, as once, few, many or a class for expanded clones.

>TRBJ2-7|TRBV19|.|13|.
TGTGCCAGTAGTATAGATGGAAGGGGCGAGCAGTACTTC
CASSIDGRGEQYF
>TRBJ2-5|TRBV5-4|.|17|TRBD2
TGTGCCAGCAGCTTCTTATCGGGGACTAGCGGGGAAGAGACCCAGTACTTC
CASSFLSGTSGEETQYF
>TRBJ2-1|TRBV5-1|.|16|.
TGCGCCAGCAGCCCGGTGGACTCGAGCTCCTACAATGAGCAGTTCTTC
CASSPVDSSSYNEQFF
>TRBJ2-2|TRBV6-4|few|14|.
TGTGCCACCTCTGGGGGGCCGGACACCGGGGAGCTGTTTTTT
CATSGGPDTGELFF
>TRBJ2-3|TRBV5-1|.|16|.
TGCGCCAGCGCAGATACGGGCCTCCTTAGCACAGATACGCAGTATTTT
CASADTGLLSTDTQYF
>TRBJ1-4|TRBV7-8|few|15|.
TGTGCCAGCAGCGTGTCCAGGCAGCCTAATGAAAAACTGTTTTTT
CASSVSRQPNEKLFF
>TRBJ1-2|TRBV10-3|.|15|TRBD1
TGTGCCATCACCGGACAGGGGCCAGCTAACTATGGCTACACCTTC
CAITGQGPANYGYTF
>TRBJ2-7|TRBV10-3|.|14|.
TGTGCCATCAGTGGTGGGCCGAGCTCCTACGAGCAGTACTTC
CAISGGPSSYEQYF
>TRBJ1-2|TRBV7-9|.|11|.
TGTGCCAGCAGCTTACGGGGTGGCTACACCTTC
CASSLRGGYTF
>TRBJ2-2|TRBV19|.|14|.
TGTGCCAGTAGCCAGGGGCATTCCACCGGGGAGCTGTTTTTT
CASSQGHSTGELFF
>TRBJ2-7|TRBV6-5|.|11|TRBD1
TGTGCCAGCAAAGGGACAGCCGAGCAGTACTTC
CASKGTAEQYF
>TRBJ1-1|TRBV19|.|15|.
TGTGCCAGTAGTATAGGTGGGACCGAGAACACTGAAGCTTTCTTT
CASSIGGTENTEAFF
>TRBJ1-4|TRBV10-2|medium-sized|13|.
TGCGCCAGCCAGGGGAGGGATAATGAAAAACTGTTTTTT
CASQGRDNEKLFF
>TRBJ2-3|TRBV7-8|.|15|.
TGTGCCAGCAGCTTAGTCGGTCCCAGCACAGATACGCAGTATTTT
CASSLVGPSTDTQYF
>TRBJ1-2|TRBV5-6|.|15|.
TGTGCCAGCAGCCCGACCCGGTTTATCGGCTATGGCTACACCTTC
CASSPTRFIGYGYTF
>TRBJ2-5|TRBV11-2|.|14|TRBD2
TGTGCCAGCAGCCAACTAGCGGGGGCTCGGGAGCAGTACTTC
CASSQLAGAREQYF
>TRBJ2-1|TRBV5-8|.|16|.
TGTGCCAGCAGCTTTAAGGTGCGGCCGGGTGGTAATGAGCAGTTCTTC
CASSFKVRPGGNEQFF